The sequence of this TCR beta chain was determined in a study of blood T cell repertoires in COVID-19. In the study overall: Some COVID-19 samples were acute and others convalescent; all came from the United States, Italy and Spain. The cDNA or gDNA used as material had been derived from T cells, B-cell-depleted T cells, or PBMCs.

While infection was still active, Seattle patients were enrolled and then followed longitudinally. In the original workflow: Researchers report that nucleated cell counts were estimated from reference gene primer amplification. Profiled with immunoSEQ multiplex PCR; TCRdb holds only in-frame clones, not every one. From that table come the V and J calls and clone size; the DNA was used to work out D and trimming. The data hold roughly 100,000 clones, with 81% observed a single time. The CDR3 has 14 amino acids. Trimming removed 0 bases at V and 5 bases at J, with 12 bases between. CDR1 SGHRS and CDR2 YFSETQ come from the germline V gene.

The sample was peripheral blood. The source of this sequence is an elderly man with COVID-19, enrolled during active disease. The gene calls are TRBV5-1 and TRBJ2-7; TRBD1 might be the D (5 bases). The CDR3 DNA reads TGCGCCAGCAGCTTGGACCCCCTCAGGGACGAGCAGTACTTC. Translating gives CASSLDPLRDEQYF.